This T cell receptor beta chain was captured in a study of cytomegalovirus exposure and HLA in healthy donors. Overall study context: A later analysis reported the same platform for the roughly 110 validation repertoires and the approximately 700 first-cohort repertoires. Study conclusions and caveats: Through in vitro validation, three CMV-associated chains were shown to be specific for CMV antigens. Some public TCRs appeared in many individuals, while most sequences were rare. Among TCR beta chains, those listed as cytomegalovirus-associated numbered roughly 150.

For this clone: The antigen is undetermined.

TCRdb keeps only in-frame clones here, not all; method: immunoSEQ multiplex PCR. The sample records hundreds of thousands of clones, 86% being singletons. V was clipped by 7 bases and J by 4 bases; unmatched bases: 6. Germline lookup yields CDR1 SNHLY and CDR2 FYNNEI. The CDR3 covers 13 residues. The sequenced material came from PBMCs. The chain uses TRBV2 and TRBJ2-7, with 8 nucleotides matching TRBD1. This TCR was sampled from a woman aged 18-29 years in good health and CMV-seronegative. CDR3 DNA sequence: TGTGCCAGCATGGGAACAGGGGGTTACGAGCAGTACTTC. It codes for CASMGTGGYEQYF. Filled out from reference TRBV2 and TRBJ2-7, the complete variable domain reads EPEVTQTPSHQVTQMGQEVILRCVPISNHLYFYWYRQILGQKVEFLVSFYNNEISEKSEIFDDQFSVERPDGSNFTLKIRSTKLEDSAMYFCASMGTGGYEQYFGPGTRLTVT.